This passage covers 22 T cell receptor beta chains from one sample sequenced in a study of blood T cells in healthy people across ages. It was with a sample-barcoded 5' primer and a J-beta primer mix that a second PCR of roughly 7 to 12 cycles was run. TCRdb reprocessed the 5' RACE reads via MiXCR and lists one record per CDR3 protein. This table has some 900,000 distinct CDR3 sequences, about 44% appearing once. Material: blood. These receptors were obtained from a young man in good health.

The chain recombines TRBV2 with TRBJ1-6; D unresolved. CDR1 is SNHLY, CDR2 FYNNEI, per germline. V shed 3 bases and J shed 7 bases, with 7 bases lying between them. The CDR3 runs to 13 residues. Here the CDR3 reads CASSETVNSPLHF. The CDR3 coding sequence is TGTGCCAGCAGTGAGACGGTCAATTCACCCCTCCACTTT. Variable domain in full (rest from reference TRBV2 and TRBJ1-6): EPEVTQTPSHQVTQMGQEVILRCVPISNHLYFYWYRQILGQKVEFLVSFYNNEISEKSEIFDDQFSVERPDGSNFTLKIRSTKLEDSAMYFCASSETVNSPLHFGNGTRLTVT.

The rearrangement joins TRBV7-8 to TRBJ2-3, with a possible D match to TRBD1 (5 bases). The germline CDR1 and CDR2 sequences are SGHVS and FQNEAQ. The CDR3 sequence is 15 residues long. The V end lost 5 bases, the J end lost 0 bases, and 12 bases lay between the germline ends. CDR3 amino acids: CASSTTAPSTDTQYF. DNA of the CDR3: TGTGCCAGCAGCACGACAGCACCTAGCACAGATACGCAGTATTTT.

The chain's CDR3 is CSAREGRTGSGEQFF. In DNA, the CDR3 is TGCAGTGCTAGAGAGGGCAGGACAGGGTCGGGTGAGCAGTTCTTC. The genes are TRBV20-1 and TRBJ2-1; 8 nucleotides agree with TRBD1. V dropped 0 bases and J dropped 9; count of bases not matched to a gene: 10. Looked up from germline, CDR1 is DFQATT and CDR2 is SNEGSKA (reference sequence). The length of the CDR3 is 15 residues.

The chain couples TRBV25-1 to TRBJ1-1; D remains unclear. The CDR3 runs 16 residues. Trimming left V 5 bases short and J 1 base short, with 17 bases between. Germline V gene sequence: CDR1 MGHDK, CDR2 SYGVNS. CDR3 amino acids: CASSSLALARNTEAFF. The CDR3 DNA reads TGTGCCAGCAGTTCTCTTGCGTTAGCTAGGAACACTGAAGCTTTCTTT.

The V gene is TRBV20-1, the J gene TRBJ2-5; 14 bases line up with TRBD2. Germline CDR1 reads DFQATT; CDR2 reads SNEGSKA (reference sequence). This CDR3 contains 15 residues. After removal of 6 bases from V and 1 base from J, the junction contained 4 bases not matched to a gene. CDR3 in amino acids: CSARTSGGFQETQYF. The CDR3 DNA follows: TGCAGTGCCCGGACTAGCGGGGGGTTCCAAGAGACCCAGTACTTC.

The V gene is TRBV6-6, the J gene TRBJ2-3; no firm D call. The CDR3 totals 16 residues. The V end lost 4 bases, the J end lost 1 base, and 15 bases lay between the germline ends. In germline, CDR1 is MNHNY, CDR2 SVGAGI (reference sequence). CDR3 sequence: CASSFPIASGTDTQYF. The CDR3 nucleotides read TGTGCCAGCAGTTTCCCTATAGCTAGTGGCACAGATACGCAGTATTTT.

V gene TRBV6-1 combines with J gene TRBJ2-5, with D tentatively TRBD1 (5 bases). V gave up 4 bases and J gave up 9 bases, with 21 bases separating them. Per germline, CDR1 MNHNS and CDR2 SASEGT. This CDR3 spans 15 amino acids. The CDR3 bases are TGTGCCAGCAGTGCACCGACCCATCCCTTAGGGGCCCAGTACTTC. Translated: CASSAPTHPLGAQYF.

This rearrangement joins TRBV20-1 to TRBJ1-2; tentative D call: TRBD1 (6 bases). The ends were cut back, 2 bases at V and 1 base at J, with 14 bases in the middle. The CDR3 is 15 residues long. Per the germline V gene, CDR1 is DFQATT and CDR2 is SNEGSKA (reference sequence). The CDR3 region has the DNA TGCAGTGCTAGAACCGGGGGGCGCATTAACTATGGCTACACCTTC. This gives the protein CSARTGGRINYGYTF.

This sequence joins TRBV6-1 and TRBJ1-2, with TRBD1 identical over 8 bases. Trimming cost V 6 bases and J 7 bases; bases outside gene matches: 10. The CDR3 runs to 14 residues. Looked up from germline, CDR1 is MNHNS and CDR2 is SASEGT. CDR3 DNA sequence: TGTGCCAGCAGAATGGGACAGGACGCTGTTGGCTACACCTTC. It is translated as CASRMGQDAVGYTF.

The chain joins TRBV20-1 to TRBJ1-1; the match to TRBD1 covers 9 bases. With 3 bases clipped from V and 1 base from J, the junction kept 9 bases outside the gene matches. CDR3 length equals 16 residues. Germline loops: CDR1 DFQATT, CDR2 SNEGSKA (reference sequence). Here the CDR3 reads CSASPTGGLANTEAFF. CDR3 in DNA: TGCAGTGCTAGTCCGACAGGGGGACTTGCGAACACTGAAGCTTTCTTT.

This chain uses TRBV24-1 with TRBJ2-4; 8 bases are a match to TRBD2. The CDR3 runs 15 residues. V shed 7 bases, J shed 2 bases, and the junction held 6 bases outside the gene matches. From germline, CDR1 is KGHDR and CDR2 SFDVKD. The CDR3 is CATSPGGLTKNIQYF. DNA of the CDR3: TGTGCCACCAGCCCGGGGGGGTTAACCAAAAACATTCAGTACTTC.

The chain has TRBV30 and TRBJ1-1, with unresolved D. Per germline, CDR1 GTSNPN and CDR2 SVGIG (reference sequence). V lost 2 bases, J lost 1 base, and 8 bases lay in between. The CDR3 runs to 13 residues. For the CDR3, the DNA is TGTGCCTGGAGTATCTCAGGGAACACTGAAGCTTTCTTT. Protein sequence: CAWSISGNTEAFF. Using reference TRBV30 and TRBJ1-1 for the parts outside the CDR3, the full variable domain is SQTIHQWPATLVQPVGSPLSLECTVEGTSNPNLYWYRQAAGRGLQLLFYSVGIGQISSEVPQNLSASRPQDRQFILSSKKLLLSDSGFYLCAWSISGNTEAFFGQGTRLTVV.

The count of this clonotype is one. The chain links TRBV2 to TRBJ1-2, with D unclear. In germline, CDR1 is SNHLY, CDR2 FYNNEI. This CDR3 has 14 amino acids. The V end was cut by 10 bases, the J end by 3 bases, with 18 bases between. The CDR3 protein is CATSPQTADYGYTF. The CDR3 nucleotides read TGTGCCACATCACCGCAGACCGCCGACTATGGCTACACCTTC.

This clonotype was observed once. The V and J genes are TRBV12-3 or TRBV12-4 and TRBJ1-2; the D gene is possibly TRBD1 (6 bases). The germline V and J ends were trimmed by 5 bases and 6 bases, with 16 bases remaining between them. The CDR3 is 14 amino acids. CDR3 amino acids: CASSPPDRINGYTF. The CDR3 DNA is TGTGCCAGCAGTCCTCCAGACAGGATCAATGGCTACACCTTC.

This chain joins TRBV6-1 and TRBJ2-4; D perhaps matches TRBD1 (6 bases). The CDR3 runs 14 residues. Trimming cost V 7 bases and J 1 base, with 11 bases left between them. Per germline, CDR1 MNHNS and CDR2 SASEGT. CDR3 amino acids: CASMTGLAKNIQYF. The CDR3 DNA reads TGTGCCAGCATGACAGGTCTGGCCAAAAACATTCAGTACTTC.

As to this clonotype: One end of the junction fails to match germline, which may point to a read error. The chain has TRBV3-1 and TRBJ1-5; D gene unclear. The CDR3 is made up of 13 amino acids. Germline CDR1 reads LGHDT; CDR2 reads YNNKEL (reference sequence). CDR3 protein: CAGSPFEEQPQHF. CDR3 DNA sequence: TGTGCCGGCAGCCCCTTTGAGGAACAGCCCCAGCATTTT.

V and J are TRBV6-5 and TRBJ1-6; weak D call: TRBD1 (5 bases). The V gene lost 5 bases and the J gene lost 10 bases, with 30 bases spanning the gap. CDR1 is MNHEY and CDR2 is SVGAGI in the germline V gene. The CDR3 extends over 19 amino acids. CDR3 sequence (DNA): TGTGCCAGCAGTCACCCCTACTCGAGGAGTACGGGGGAGCGATCACCCCTCCACTTT. It encodes CASSHPYSRSTGERSPLHF.

In this sample, this clonotype turned up a few times. The chain is built from TRBV4-2 and TRBJ1-1; 7 bases align to TRBD1. CDR3 size: 14 residues. CDR1 and CDR2 (germline): LGHNA, YNFKEQ. The V gene end was trimmed by 3 bases and the J gene end by 3 bases; junction bases not matched to a gene: 4. The CDR3 DNA reads TGTGCCAGCAGCCAGCAGGGGGAGGACACTGAAGCTTTCTTT. This sequence encodes CASSQQGEDTEAFF.

V gene TRBV7-9 combines with J gene TRBJ2-1; D could derive from TRBD1 or TRBD2 (6 bases each). The end of the DNA aligns better with TRBJ2-7, so the J call may be wrong. CDR1 is SEHNR, CDR2 FQNEAQ, per germline (reference sequence). CDR3 length: 14 residues. CDR3 nucleotides: TGTGCCAGCAGCTTAACGGGGGCCTCAGGCGAGCAGTACTTC. This codes for CASSLTGASGEQYF.

The sample holds a few counts of this clonotype. The chain has TRBV5-1 and TRBJ2-1; tentative D call: TRBD1 (6 bases). This CDR3 region has 14 residues. CDR1 and CDR2 from the germline V gene are SGHRS and YFSETQ. V lost 5 bases and J 9 bases, leaving 18 bases between the germline ends. The CDR3: CASRVGPAQGEQFF. The CDR3, as DNA: TGCGCCAGCAGGGTTGGGCCTGCACAGGGTGAGCAGTTCTTC.

The chain has TRBV3-1 and TRBJ2-2; D is perhaps TRBD2 (7 bases). Germline V CDR1 and CDR2: LGHDT, YNNKEL (reference sequence). CDR3 length: 15 amino acids. The V end was cut by 1 base, the J end by 3 bases, with 9 bases between. The CDR3 sequence: CASSQAGGYTGELFF. In DNA form, the CDR3 reads TGTGCCAGCAGCCAAGCGGGGGGCTACACCGGGGAGCTGTTTTTT.

This clonotype was found a few times. The rearrangement links TRBV4-1 to TRBJ2-1, with unresolved D. Germline V gene data show CDR1 as MGHRA and CDR2 as YSYEKL. V was trimmed by 3 bases and J by 7 bases, leaving 7 bases between them. The CDR3 is made up of 12 amino acids. The CDR3 here is CASSQEMNEQFF. DNA of the CDR3: TGCGCCAGCAGCCAGGAGATGAATGAGCAGTTCTTC.